One and the same sample provided the 26 T cell receptor beta chains below, sequenced in a study of vaccination and CD4 T cells after COVID-19 (dated 2022 in TCRdb). The treatment or condition label for this specimen denotes: roughly 10-day PBMC culture with coronavirus spike peptide pools or control peptides (ViraFEST assay). The protocol used for the library was PCR. The sequencer was an Illumina iSeq 100. TCR sequencing of DNA from cultured CD4+ T cells used the Oncomine TCR Beta short-read assay at the Johns Hopkins FTIC core. In-frame beta chains were kept once TCRdb had trimmed the public reads at Q25 with fastp and called clones with MiXCR. Every CDR3 protein is listed once, alongside the most common genes and DNA of its rows. This sample gives some 19,000 distinct CDR3 sequences in total; approximately 39% of them show up just once. Clones ranked in the top ten supply about 14% of the sample.

What these receptors recognize is not known. Source material: cultured CD4+ T cells from blood. Receptor source: a human donor with COVID-19.

In this sample, this clonotype turned up once. The chain has TRBV5-1 and TRBJ2-3; D may be TRBD2 (6 bases). With 1 base removed from V and 5 bases from J, the gap between germline ends came to 14 bases. This CDR3 comprises 15 residues. From germline, CDR1 is SGHRS and CDR2 YFSETQ. CDR3 sequence (DNA): TGCGCCAGCAGCTTGCGGGGGACGCTTGGAGATACGCAGTATTTT. Protein: CASSLRGTLGDTQYF.

This clonotype was seen a handful of times. The chain links TRBV4-2 to TRBJ1-2; no definite D call. The germline V gene encodes CDR1 LGHNA and CDR2 YNFKEQ. The CDR3 is made up of 16 amino acids. V was shortened by 0 bases and J by 5 bases, with 16 bases between the two germline ends. The CDR3 nucleotides read TGTGCCAGCAGCCAAGACGGTGCGGGCTCGAAGTATGGCTACACCTTC. It yields the protein CASSQDGAGSKYGYTF.

This clonotype turned up a few times. V usage is TRBV6-5 and J usage is TRBJ1-1, with 9 nucleotides matching TRBD1. With 2 bases clipped from V and 6 bases from J, the junction kept 7 bases outside the gene matches. CDR1 and CDR2 from the germline V gene are MNHEY and SVGAGI. This CDR3 is 15 amino acids long. The chain's CDR3 is CASSYGGQGKAEAFF. The CDR3 DNA follows: TGTGCCAGCAGTTACGGGGGACAGGGTAAAGCTGAAGCTTTCTTT.

This sequence joins TRBV20-1 and TRBJ1-5; 8 bases fit TRBD1. The CDR3 spans 15 residues. Losses at the gene ends were 2 bases for V and 4 bases for J; bases not matched to a gene: 7. Germline assignment: CDR1 DFQATT and CDR2 SNEGSKA (reference sequence). The CDR3 DNA reads TGCAGTGCTAGACCGAGACAGGGGTCTAATCAGCCCCAGCATTTT. Translation: CSARPRQGSNQPQHF.

The rearrangement uses TRBV12-3 or TRBV12-4 and TRBJ2-5; the D call may be TRBD1 or TRBD2 (6 bases each). This CDR3 is built from 12 residues. V lost 5 bases to trimming and J lost 9 bases, with 13 bases between them. The CDR3 sequence is CASSGGTWAQYF. DNA of the CDR3: TGTGCCAGCAGTGGGGGGACATGGGCCCAGTACTTC.

The CDR3: CASSLDRGYGYTF. The DNA of the CDR3 is TGTGCCAGCAGCCTCGACAGGGGTTATGGCTACACCTTC. This sequence joins TRBV12-3 or TRBV12-4 and TRBJ1-2; 8 nucleotides match TRBD1. The CDR3 is 13 residues long. V gave up 6 bases and J gave up 5 bases; unmatched junction bases: 5.

V is TRBV4-3 and J is TRBJ2-7; 8 bases agree with TRBD2. CDR3 size: 17 residues. V lost 4 bases and J lost 2; bases outside the gene matches: 13. Germline CDR1 reads LGHNA; CDR2 reads YSLEER. Here the CDR3 DNA reads TGCGCCAGCAGCCGGGGGGCGGGAGCGGGAGATACCTACGAGCAGTACTTC. Its translation: CASSRGAGAGDTYEQYF.

The chain recombines TRBV6-1 with TRBJ2-3, with TRBD2 matching over 12 bases. In germline, CDR1 is MNHNS, CDR2 SASEGT. The CDR3 loop spans 18 amino acids. V shed 7 bases and J 0 bases; nucleotides not matched to a gene: 11. This CDR3 reads CASTTLAGGPPSTDTQYF. In DNA, the CDR3 is TGTGCCAGCACCACACTAGCGGGGGGACCCCCTAGCACAGATACGCAGTATTTT.

A few counts support this clonotype. V and J are TRBV20-1 and TRBJ1-3; the D is unclear. CDR3 length equals 11 residues. Per germline, CDR1 DFQATT and CDR2 SNEGSKA (reference sequence). CDR3 residues: CKALSGNTIYF. DNA for the CDR3: TGCAAGGCTCTCTCTGGAAACACCATATATTTT.

This clonotype was detected only a few times. The rearrangement joins TRBV6-2 or TRBV6-3 to TRBJ1-1; D gene uncertain. Trimming took 2 bases from V and 4 from J, leaving 8 bases between them. CDR3 size: 13 residues. In germline, CDR1 is MNHEY, CDR2 SVGEGT. CDR3 protein: CASSYLGITEAFF. The CDR3 coding sequence is TGTGCCAGCAGTTACCTGGGGATCACTGAAGCTTTCTTT.

A word on this clonotype: Without the conserved terminal phenylalanine or tryptophan, this CDR3 likely stems from a read error. The rearrangement uses TRBV6-1 and TRBJ1-1; D gene uncertain. This CDR3 region has 11 residues. The V end lost 7 bases, the J end lost 4 bases, and 7 bases lay between the germline ends. Germline V gene sequence: CDR1 MNHNS, CDR2 SASEGT. This CDR3 is CASIRATEAFS. The CDR3 DNA follows: TGTGCCAGCATCCGGGCCACTGAAGCTTTCTCT.

The J gene is TRBJ2-3, the V gene TRBV5-8; D is possibly TRBD2 (6 bases). The CDR3 is made up of 16 amino acids. V was cut by 0 bases and J by 4 bases, with 15 bases left in between. Looked up from germline, CDR1 is SGHTS and CDR2 is YDEGEE. CDR3 DNA sequence: TGTGCCAGCAGCTTGGGGCGGGACCAAGCTTCAGATACGCAGTATTTT. As protein: CASSLGRDQASDTQYF. Filled out from reference TRBV5-8 and TRBJ2-3, the complete variable domain reads EAGVTQSPTHLIKTRGQQATLRCSPISGHTSVYWYQQALGLGLQFLLWYDEGEERNRGNFPPRFSGRQFPNYSSELNVNALELEDSALYLCASSLGRDQASDTQYFGPGTRLTVL.

V gene TRBV21-1 combines with J gene TRBJ1-5. TRBV21-1 is listed as a pseudogene. The CDR3 covers 13 residues. CDR3 residues: CASSKYRNQPQHF. The CDR3 nucleotides read TGTGCCAGCAGCAAATATAGGAATCAGCCCCAGCATTTT.

In this sample, this clonotype turned up a few times. This chain connects TRBV6-1 to TRBJ2-5, with 16 bases lining up with TRBD2. Germline V gene sequence: CDR1 MNHNS, CDR2 SASEGT. Trimming at V came to 5 bases and at J to 7 bases, leaving 10 bases not matched to a gene. This CDR3 is 17 amino acids long. The CDR3 DNA is TGTGCCAGCAGTCGGGGGACTAGCGGGGGGGCCTTAGGGACCCAGTACTTC. The encoded protein is CASSRGTSGGALGTQYF.

The gene calls are TRBV27 and TRBJ1-6; D unresolved. The CDR3 totals 12 residues. With 3 bases removed from V and 7 bases from J, the gap between germline ends came to 4 bases. Germline CDR1 MNHEY, CDR2 SMNVEV (reference sequence). CDR3 sequence (DNA): TGTGCCAGCAGTTTTCAGAATTCACCCCTCCACTTT. This codes for CASSFQNSPLHF.

There are a few counts of this clonotype. The chain joins TRBV7-2 to TRBJ2-3, with D unclear. V lost 0 bases to trimming and J lost 3 bases, with 13 bases between them. The CDR3 has 16 amino acids. Germline V gives CDR1 SGHTA, CDR2 FQGNSA. CDR3 in amino acids: CASSLAGSAPTDTQYF. As DNA, the CDR3 is TGTGCCAGCAGCTTAGCTGGCAGCGCTCCGACAGATACGCAGTATTTT. The full variable domain, rest sourced from reference TRBV7-2 and TRBJ2-3, is GAGVSQSPSNKVTEKGKDVELRCDPISGHTALYWYRQSLGQGLEFLIYFQGNSAPDKSGLPSDRFSAERTGGSVSTLTIQRTQQEDSAVYLCASSLAGSAPTDTQYFGPGTRLTVL.

This chain uses TRBV19 with TRBJ2-3; D gene ambiguous. Trimming cost V 6 bases and J 6 bases, with 19 bases left between them. CDR1 is LNHDA and CDR2 is SQIVND in the germline V gene (reference sequence). The CDR3 has 15 amino acids. The CDR3 here is CASRPRSTGRDTQYF. The CDR3 DNA follows: TGTGCCAGTAGACCTAGAAGTACGGGTAGGGATACGCAGTATTTT.

The chain is built from TRBV6-2 or TRBV6-3 and TRBJ2-3, with TRBD2 matching over 7 bases. The V segment lost 10 bases and the J segment 4 bases; nucleotides outside the gene matches: 17. Germline CDR1 and CDR2: MNHEY and SVGEGT. The CDR3 contains 16 residues. CDR3 sequence: CAISNILAARPDTQYF. Written as DNA, the CDR3 is TGTGCCATCTCAAATATCCTAGCGGCGAGGCCAGATACGCAGTATTTT.

This clonotype was seen only a few times. This chain connects TRBV2 to TRBJ2-2, with 7 bases lining up with TRBD1. The CDR3 length is 15 residues. Trimming at V came to 4 bases and at J to 6 bases, leaving 8 bases not matched to a gene. CDR1 and CDR2 (germline): SNHLY, FYNNEI. DNA of the CDR3: TGTGCCAGCAGTGTGGGACAGATCGCTCCCGGGGAGCTGTTTTTT. Protein sequence: CASSVGQIAPGELFF.

This clonotype was counted a few times. The chain joins TRBV11-2 to TRBJ2-7; D is possibly TRBD1 (6 bases). The CDR3 loop spans 15 amino acids. Germline V gene lookup returns CDR1 SGHAT and CDR2 FQNNGV. V dropped 6 bases and J dropped 7 bases, with 22 bases sitting between them. The DNA for the CDR3 is TGTGCCAGCAGATCCGTCAGGGGTTTGGTGGGGGAGCAGTACTTC. Amino acid sequence: CASRSVRGLVGEQYF.

The V call is TRBV7-9, the J call TRBJ2-7; D remains unclear. The V and J ends lost 3 bases and 0 bases respectively, with 9 bases between them. Germline CDR1 SEHNR, CDR2 FQNEAQ (reference sequence). The CDR3 sequence is 14 residues long. The CDR3 loop reads CASSFSGGSYEQYF. The CDR3 DNA reads as TGTGCCAGCAGCTTTTCCGGCGGCTCCTACGAGCAGTACTTC. Drawing the rest from reference TRBV7-9 and TRBJ2-7, the complete variable domain is DTGVSQNPRHKITKRGQNVTFRCDPISEHNRLYWYRQTLGQGPEFLTYFQNEAQLEKSRLLSDRFSAERPKGSFSTLEIQRTEQGDSAMYLCASSFSGGSYEQYFGPGTRLTVT.

Only a few counts were recorded for this clonotype. The CDR3 loop reads CASSEDSNYQPQHF. CDR3 nucleotide sequence: TGTGCCAGCAGTGAAGACAGCAACTATCAGCCCCAGCATTTT. This chain joins TRBV2 and TRBJ1-5; D call uncertain. CDR1 and CDR2 (germline): SNHLY, FYNNEI. This CDR3 comprises 14 residues. V was cut by 1 base and J by 5 bases, with 9 bases left in between.

This clonotype appeared a few times. The J gene is TRBJ1-6, the V gene TRBV27; a possible D gene is TRBD1 (6 bases). The V end lost 5 bases, the J end lost 0 bases, and 17 bases lay between the germline ends. Germline CDR1 is MNHEY and CDR2 is SMNVEV (reference sequence). This CDR3 contains 18 residues. The CDR3 sequence: CASSLIRQGSSYNSPLHF. CDR3 nucleotides: TGTGCCAGCAGTCTTATACGCCAGGGGAGCTCCTATAATTCACCCCTCCACTTT.

The rearrangement links TRBV27 to TRBJ2-7; no firm D call. This CDR3 contains 16 residues. The V gene lost 5 bases and the J gene lost 0 bases, with 17 bases spanning the gap. Germline values: CDR1 MNHEY, CDR2 SMNVEV (reference sequence). CDR3 nucleotides: TGTGCCAGCAGTCCTTTAGCCCTTTTAACCTCCTACGAGCAGTACTTC. Residues: CASSPLALLTSYEQYF.

The rearrangement links TRBV12-3 or TRBV12-4 to TRBJ2-1; tentative D call: TRBD1 (5 bases). The J call is doubtful: the DNA matches TRBJ2-7 better. The CDR3 loop spans 12 amino acids. The CDR3 bases are TGTGCCAGCAGTGCAGGGTCGCGGGAGCAGTACTTC. Encoded protein: CASSAGSREQYF.

This clonotype appeared a few times. The chain carries TRBV20-1 and TRBJ2-3; TRBD2 is a possible D gene (5 bases). V was cut by 6 bases and J by 6 bases, with 16 bases left in between. Per germline, CDR1 DFQATT and CDR2 SNEGSKA (reference sequence). CDR3 length: 13 amino acids. The CDR3 region is CSASVDSRDTQYF. As DNA, the CDR3 is TGCAGTGCCTCGGTGGACTCCCGGGATACGCAGTATTTT.